A selection of T cell receptor beta chains follows, all from one sample in a study of human T cells and chemical hapten exposure. TCRdb recomputed calls from the RACE reads with MiXCR, one row per CDR3 protein. The sample records around 150,000 distinct CDR3 sequences, roughly a quarter being singletons. This material consisted of whole blood, taken in connection with sensitization to the hapten diphenylcyclopropenone (DPC). All receptors come from a woman younger than 30 with alopecia areata. Some clones in this sample may be carry-over from other donors' samples. CDR3s include the opening cysteine and the closing phenylalanine or tryptophan. The D gene is left open where the match is weak. The size of a clone is reported for some rows only, either as once, few or many, or as a class for expanded clones.

v_call	d_call	clone_size	j_call	cdr3_nt	cdr3_aa
TRBV4-3	.	many	TRBJ1-3	TGCGCCAGCAGCCAAGATTGGGGGAACTCTGGAAACACCATATATTTT	CASSQDWGNSGNTIYF
TRBV29-1	TRBD1	few	TRBJ1-2	TGCAGCGTCAGAACAGGGGGAAACTTCTATGGCTACACCTTC	CSVRTGGNFYGYTF
TRBV28	.	.	TRBJ1-2	TGTGCCAGCGGAAGACCTGCTAACTATGGCTACACCTTC	CASGRPANYGYTF
TRBV4-1	TRBD1	.	TRBJ2-7	TGCGCCAGCAGCCCCACAGGGGCCTACGAGCAGTACTTC	CASSPTGAYEQYF
TRBV28	.	few	TRBJ2-7	TGTGCCAGCAGTTTATCCTCTCAGGGTTTTCGGCAGTACTTC	CASSLSSQGFRQYF
TRBV7-8	.	once	TRBJ1-4	TGTGCCAGCAGCTTAGGGGGGGCGGTTAATGAAAAACTGTTTTTT	CASSLGGAVNEKLFF
TRBV24-1	TRBD1	.	TRBJ1-2	TGTGCCACCAGTGAACCGCGGACAGGAATCTATGGCTACACCTTC	CATSEPRTGIYGYTF
TRBV29-1	TRBD2	few	TRBJ2-3	TGCAGCGTTGCTAGCGGGGGGATCACAGATACGCAGTATTTT	CSVASGGITDTQYF
TRBV18	.	.	TRBJ2-3	TGTGCCAGCTCACCACTTCCCCCCGCAGGGGGCACAGATACGCAGTATTTT	CASSPLPPAGGTDTQYF
TRBV11-2	.	.	TRBJ2-3	TGTGCCAGCAGCTTAAGCCTTGGGACAGATACGCAGTATTTT	CASSLSLGTDTQYF
TRBV3-1	TRBD2	.	TRBJ2-5	TGTGCCAGCAGCCAACAAGGACTAGCGGGGGGGAAAGAGACCCAGTACTTC	CASSQQGLAGGKETQYF
TRBV9	.	.	TRBJ2-7	TGTGCCAGCAGCGCGTTTTTACAGGGAGACGAGCAGTACTTC	CASSAFLQGDEQYF
TRBV7-2	.	once	TRBJ2-1	TGTGCCAGCAGCTTAGTAAACAATTACAATGAGCAGTTCTTC	CASSLVNNYNEQFF
TRBV4-1	TRBD1	.	TRBJ1-2	TGCGCCAGCAGCCAAGATAAAGGGGGCAGAACTCCTTACCTCTATGGCTACACCTTC	CASSQDKGGRTPYLYGYTF
TRBV29-1	.	few	TRBJ2-5	TGCAGCGTGGAAACGGGAGAGACCCAGTACTTC	CSVETGETQYF
TRBV7-9	.	many	TRBJ2-1	TGTGCCAGCAGCTTATTTAATGAGCAGTTCTTC	CASSLFNEQFF
TRBV30	.	.	TRBJ2-7	TGTGCCTGGAGTGCCCCGGGAGCGATCACCCCCCGCTACGAGCAGTACTTC	CAWSAPGAITPRYEQYF
TRBV5-5	.	many	TRBJ2-5	TGTGCCAGCAGCTTACCGGGCCCGGAGACCCAGTACTTC	CASSLPGPETQYF
TRBV11-2	.	.	TRBJ2-1	TGTGCCAGCAGCTTAGAAGCGGGTTTCTACAATGAGCAGTTCTTC	CASSLEAGFYNEQFF
TRBV9	.	few	TRBJ2-3	TGTGCCAGCAGCCCCAGGACGGGCTCCTCTCGGGATACGCAGTATTTT	CASSPRTGSSRDTQYF
TRBV7-2	TRBD2	.	TRBJ2-2	TGTGCCAGCAGCTTCTCCGGGAGGGACGGGGAGCTGTTTTTT	CASSFSGRDGELFF
TRBV4-1	.	.	TRBJ1-4	TGCGCCAGCAGCCTACGAACAGAAGCAACTAATGAAAAACTGTTTTTT	CASSLRTEATNEKLFF
TRBV7-8	.	.	TRBJ1-1	TGTGCCAGCAGCTCCAGGACAGCGCGAGAAACTGAAGCTTTCTTT	CASSSRTARETEAFF
TRBV10-3	TRBD2	.	TRBJ2-5	TGTGCCATCGGTCAGCGGGGGGTGCAAGAGACCCAGTACTTC	CAIGQRGVQETQYF
TRBV4-2	.	.	TRBJ1-2	TGTGCCAGCAGCCAATCCGGGGCGTTCTATGGCTACACCTTC	CASSQSGAFYGYTF
TRBV6-1	.	few	TRBJ1-5	TGTGCCAGCAGTGAAGGTCTCGGAGGGCAGCCCCAGCATTTT	CASSEGLGGQPQHF